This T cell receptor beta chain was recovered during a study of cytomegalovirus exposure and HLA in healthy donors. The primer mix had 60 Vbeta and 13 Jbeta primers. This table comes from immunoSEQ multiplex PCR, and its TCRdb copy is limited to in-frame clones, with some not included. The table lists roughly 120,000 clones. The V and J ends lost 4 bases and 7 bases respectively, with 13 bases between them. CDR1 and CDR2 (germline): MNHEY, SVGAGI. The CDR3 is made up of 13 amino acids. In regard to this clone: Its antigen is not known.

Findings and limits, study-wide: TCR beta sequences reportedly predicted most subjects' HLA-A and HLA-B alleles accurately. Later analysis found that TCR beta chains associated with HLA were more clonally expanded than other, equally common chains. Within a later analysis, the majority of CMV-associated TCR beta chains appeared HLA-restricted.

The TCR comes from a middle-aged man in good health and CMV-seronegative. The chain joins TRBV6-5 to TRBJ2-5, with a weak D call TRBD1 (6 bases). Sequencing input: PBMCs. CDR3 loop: CASSLPGVVTQYF. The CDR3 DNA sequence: TGTGCCAGCAGTTTACCAGGGGTGGTGACCCAGTACTTC.